This T cell receptor beta chain was sequenced for a study of blood T cell repertoires in COVID-19. After removal of 4 bases from V and 4 bases from J, the junction contained 8 bases not matched to a gene. CDR1 and CDR2 (germline): SGHKS, YYEKEE (reference sequence). The CDR3 runs to 16 residues. Clones were read by immunoSEQ multiplex PCR, and TCRdb kept only the in-frame ones, dropping some. The sample lists about 82,000 clones, over 70% occurring once. This chain links TRBV5-5 with TRBJ2-5; 12 positions match TRBD2. Sequencing used peripheral blood. This TCR came from a woman aged 55 to 70 with acute or convalescent COVID-19. This CDR3 reads CASSPRLAGEGETQYF. CDR3 bases: TGTGCCAGCAGCCCTAGACTAGCGGGGGAGGGAGAGACCCAGTACTTC.